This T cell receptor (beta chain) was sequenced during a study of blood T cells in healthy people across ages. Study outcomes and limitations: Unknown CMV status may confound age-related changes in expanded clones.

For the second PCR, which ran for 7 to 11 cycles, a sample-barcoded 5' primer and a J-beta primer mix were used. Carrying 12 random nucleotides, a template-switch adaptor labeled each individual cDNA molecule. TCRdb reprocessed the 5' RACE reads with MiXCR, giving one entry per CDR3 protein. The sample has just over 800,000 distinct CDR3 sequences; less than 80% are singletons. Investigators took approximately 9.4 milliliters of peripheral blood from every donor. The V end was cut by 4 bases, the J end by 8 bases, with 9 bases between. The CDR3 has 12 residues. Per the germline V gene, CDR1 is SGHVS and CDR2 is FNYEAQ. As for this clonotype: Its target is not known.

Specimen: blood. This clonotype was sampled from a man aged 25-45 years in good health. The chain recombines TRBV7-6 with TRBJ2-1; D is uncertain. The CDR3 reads CASSSAYDEQFF. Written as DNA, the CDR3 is TGTGCCAGCAGCTCCGCGTACGATGAGCAGTTCTTC.